This T cell receptor (beta chain) was observed in a study of blood T cell repertoires in COVID-19. Some clones are missing from TCRdb's copy, which holds only in-frame ones; the method was immunoSEQ multiplex PCR. In the table there are 150,000 or so clones, 70% to 85% of which are singletons. Cohorts were based on clinical histories the participants reported. CDR3 length equals 13 residues. Trimming left V 6 bases short and J 1 base short, with 9 bases between. Germline lookup yields CDR1 LGHDT and CDR2 YNNKEL (reference sequence). The sequencing input was PBMCs or T cells enriched from blood (not recorded which). The chain joins TRBV3-1 (or the pseudogene TRBV3-2) to TRBJ1-2, with D possibly matching TRBD1 (5 bases). The receptor was derived from a man aged 50 to 59 who had recovered from COVID-19. The CDR3 DNA is TGTGCCAGCAGTCCAGGGCTTAACTATGGCTACACCTTC. It codes for CASSPGLNYGYTF.